This TCR beta chain was sequenced for a study of T cells after yellow fever vaccination. One entry per CDR3 protein results from TCRdb running MiXCR on the 5' RACE reads. The sample shows 500,000 to 650,000 distinct CDR3 sequences, about 15% of them seen only once. The table lists this clonotype with many counts. Germline V gene sequence: CDR1 SGHTA, CDR2 FQGNSA. The CDR3 spans 15 residues. V was trimmed by 0 bases and J by 3 bases, leaving 11 bases between them. The material sequenced was PBMCs, taken 4 to 6 days after the first yellow fever vaccination. The rearrangement links TRBV7-2 to TRBJ1-1; D call uncertain. The origin of this receptor is a man aged 18 to 30 who received the YFV17D yellow fever vaccine. CDR3 coding DNA: TGTGCCAGCAGCTTAGCTCCCGTTATGTACACTGAAGCTTTCTTT. This codes for CASSLAPVMYTEAFF.